The entry below describes one T cell receptor beta chain. Its target is not known. This record comes from a study of a mutant IDH1 vaccine in newly diagnosed glioma. Study context: Patients got their first vaccination 4-6 weeks after radiotherapy alone, or with temozolomide cycles. The treated population exhibited a male proportion of roughly 62%, a female proportion of about 40%, and a mean age of around 40 years.

Sample time point: week 35, safety follow-up. It was 300 ug of mutant IDH1 20-mer peptide that made up each vaccine dose, given with topical imiquimod. New WHO grade 3 or 4 astrocytomas that were IDH1-mutant and ATRX-lost had been found in donors. Repertoires were generated with immunoSEQ multiplex PCR, while TCRdb's copy carries only in-frame clones and drops some. The sample lists roughly 25,000 clones, roughly 85% occurring once. CDR3 size: 16 residues. V was pared by 4 bases and J by 6 bases, with 21 bases between. Per germline, CDR1 MDHEN and CDR2 SYDVKM. Here the sequenced sample was PBMCs, taken from a glioma patient whose treatment included an IDH1 peptide vaccine. This receptor was taken from a man aged 25-45 years with glioma. V is TRBV28 and J is TRBJ1-1; a weak D match, TRBD1 (6 bases). CDR3: CASSSTHREYRAEAFF. The CDR3 DNA is TGTGCCAGCAGTTCTACTCACAGGGAATACAGGGCTGAAGCTTTCTTT. Full variable domain (outside the CDR3, taken from reference TRBV28 and TRBJ1-1): DVKVTQSSRYLVKRTGEKVFLECVQDMDHENMFWYRQDPGLGLRLIYFSYDVKMKEKGDIPEGYSVSREKKERFSLILESASTNQTSMYLCASSSTHREYRAEAFFGQGTRLTVV.